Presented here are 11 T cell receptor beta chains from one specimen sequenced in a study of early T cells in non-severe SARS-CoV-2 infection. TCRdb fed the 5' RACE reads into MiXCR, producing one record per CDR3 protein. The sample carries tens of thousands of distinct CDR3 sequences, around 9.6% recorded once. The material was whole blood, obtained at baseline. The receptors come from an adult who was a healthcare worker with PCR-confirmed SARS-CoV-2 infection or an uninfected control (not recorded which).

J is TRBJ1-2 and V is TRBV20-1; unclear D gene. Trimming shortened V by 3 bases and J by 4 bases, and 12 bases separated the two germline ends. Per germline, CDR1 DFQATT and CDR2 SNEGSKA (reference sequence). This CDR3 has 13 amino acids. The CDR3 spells CSARTPRGYGYTF. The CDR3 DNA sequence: TGCAGTGCTAGGACACCCCGTGGCTATGGCTACACCTTC.

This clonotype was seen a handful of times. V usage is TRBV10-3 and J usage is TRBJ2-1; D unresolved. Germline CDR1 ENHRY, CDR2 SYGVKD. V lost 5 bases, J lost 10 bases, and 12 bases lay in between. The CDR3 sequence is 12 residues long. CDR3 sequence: CAISPGPREQFF. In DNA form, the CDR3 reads TGTGCCATCAGTCCAGGTCCCAGGGAGCAGTTCTTC.

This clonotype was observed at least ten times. CDR3 nucleotides: TGCAGCGTTGAACCCGCCAGGGAGCAGTTCTTC. Amino acids: CSVEPAREQFF. V gene TRBV29-1 combines with J gene TRBJ2-1, with D unclear. Trimming shortened V by 2 bases and J by 10 bases, and 9 bases separated the two germline ends. The CDR3 is 11 amino acids. The germline V gene has CDR1 SQVTM and CDR2 ANQGSEA.

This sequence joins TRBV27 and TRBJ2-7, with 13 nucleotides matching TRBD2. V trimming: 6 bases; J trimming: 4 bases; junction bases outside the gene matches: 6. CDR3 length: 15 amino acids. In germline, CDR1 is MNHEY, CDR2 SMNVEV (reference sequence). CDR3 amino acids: CASRPGTSGIYEQYF. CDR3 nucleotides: TGTGCCAGCAGGCCCGGGACTAGCGGGATTTACGAGCAGTACTTC.

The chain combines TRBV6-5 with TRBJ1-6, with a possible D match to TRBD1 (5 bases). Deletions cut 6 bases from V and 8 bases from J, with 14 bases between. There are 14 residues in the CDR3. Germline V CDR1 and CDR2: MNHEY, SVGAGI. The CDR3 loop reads CASRRSGRDSPLHF. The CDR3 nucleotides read TGTGCCAGCAGAAGGTCGGGGCGGGATTCACCCCTCCACTTT.

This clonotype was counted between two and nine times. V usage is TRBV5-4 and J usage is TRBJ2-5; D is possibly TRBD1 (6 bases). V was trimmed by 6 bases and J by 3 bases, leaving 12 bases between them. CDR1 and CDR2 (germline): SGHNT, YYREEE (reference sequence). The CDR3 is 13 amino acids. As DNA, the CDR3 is TGTGCCAGCACCGTCACAGGGAAAGAGACCCAGTACTTC. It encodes CASTVTGKETQYF.

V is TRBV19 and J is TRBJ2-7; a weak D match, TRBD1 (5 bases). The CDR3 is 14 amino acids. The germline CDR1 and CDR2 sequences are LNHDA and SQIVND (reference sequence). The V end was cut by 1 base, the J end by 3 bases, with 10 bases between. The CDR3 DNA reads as TGTGCCAGTAGTATAGTGGCAGGGAACTACGAGCAGTACTTC. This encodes CASSIVAGNYEQYF. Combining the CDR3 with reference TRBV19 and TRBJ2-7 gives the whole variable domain DGGITQSPKYLFRKEGQNVTLSCEQNLNHDAMYWYRQDPGQGLRLIYYSQIVNDFQKGDIAEGYSVSREKKESFPLTVTSAQKNPTAFYLCASSIVAGNYEQYFGPGTRLTVT.

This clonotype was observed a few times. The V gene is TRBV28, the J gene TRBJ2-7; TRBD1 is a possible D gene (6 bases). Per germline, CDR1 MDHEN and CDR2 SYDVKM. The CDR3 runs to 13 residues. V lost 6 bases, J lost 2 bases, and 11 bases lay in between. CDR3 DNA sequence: TGTGCCAGCAGGAGGACAGCCACCTACGAGCAGTACTTC. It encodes CASRRTATYEQYF.

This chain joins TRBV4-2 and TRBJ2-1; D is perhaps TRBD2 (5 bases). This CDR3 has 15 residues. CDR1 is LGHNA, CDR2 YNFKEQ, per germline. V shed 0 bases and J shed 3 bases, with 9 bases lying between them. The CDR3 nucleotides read TGTGCCAGCAGCCAAGAAAGGACTGACTACAATGAGCAGTTCTTC. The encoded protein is CASSQERTDYNEQFF.

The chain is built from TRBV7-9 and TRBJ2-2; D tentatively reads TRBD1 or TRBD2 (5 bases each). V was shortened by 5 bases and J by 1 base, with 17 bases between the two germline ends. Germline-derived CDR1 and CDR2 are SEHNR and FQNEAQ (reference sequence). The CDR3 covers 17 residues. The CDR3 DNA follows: TGTGCCAGCAGCCTCCGGGACCCGCCTCTGAACACCGGGGAGCTGTTTTTT. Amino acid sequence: CASSLRDPPLNTGELFF.

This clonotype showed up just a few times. CDR3 protein: CASSFSRGAIYNEQFF. CDR3 DNA: TGTGCCAGCAGCTTCTCGCGGGGGGCGATCTACAATGAGCAGTTCTTC. The chain combines TRBV7-2 with TRBJ2-1, with TRBD2 matching over 8 bases. The CDR3 totals 16 residues. The V gene's germline CDR1 is SGHTA and CDR2 FQGNSA. The junction had 7 bases not matched to a gene; V was cut back by 3 bases and J by 3 bases. Full variable domain (outside the CDR3, taken from reference TRBV7-2 and TRBJ2-1): GAGVSQSPSNKVTEKGKDVELRCDPISGHTALYWYRQSLGQGLEFLIYFQGNSAPDKSGLPSDRFSAERTGGSVSTLTIQRTQQEDSAVYLCASSFSRGAIYNEQFFGPGTRLTVL.